This T cell receptor (beta chain) was retrieved from a study of cytomegalovirus exposure and HLA in healthy donors. Findings of the study overall: The sole available immune exposure information was CMV serostatus.

Primers included in the PCR were 60 Vbeta and 13 Jbeta primers. The repertoire was sequenced with immunoSEQ multiplex PCR; TCRdb's copy has only in-frame clones and lacks some. Among about 150,000 clones listed, approximately 9% were seen once. The CDR3 totals 13 residues. Germline V CDR1 and CDR2: LNHDA, SQIVND (reference sequence). V lost 6 bases to trimming and J lost 6 bases, with 14 bases between them. This clone showed up just a few times. Its antigen is currently unknown. The chain combines TRBV19 with TRBJ1-2; D possibly corresponds to TRBD1 (6 bases). This TCR was sampled from a male donor in good health and CMV-seronegative. Sequencing was carried out using PBMCs. DNA for the CDR3: TGTGCCAGTAGCGACACAGGGTCGGATGGCTACACCTTC. Protein sequence: CASSDTGSDGYTF.